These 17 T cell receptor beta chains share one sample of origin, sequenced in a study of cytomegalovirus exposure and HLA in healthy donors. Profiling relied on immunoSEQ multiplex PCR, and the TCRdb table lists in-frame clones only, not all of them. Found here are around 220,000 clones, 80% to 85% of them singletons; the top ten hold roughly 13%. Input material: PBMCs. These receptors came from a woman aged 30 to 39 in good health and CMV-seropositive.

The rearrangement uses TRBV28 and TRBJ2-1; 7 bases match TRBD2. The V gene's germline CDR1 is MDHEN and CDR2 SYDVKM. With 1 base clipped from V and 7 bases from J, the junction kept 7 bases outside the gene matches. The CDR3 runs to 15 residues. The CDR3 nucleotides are TGTGCCAGCAGTTTATACGGGGGAGGGATAAATGAGCAGTTCTTC. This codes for CASSLYGGGINEQFF.

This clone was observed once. CDR3 sequence: CASTERESDEQYF. In DNA form, the CDR3 reads TGTGCCAGCACGGAGCGGGAGTCCGACGAGCAGTACTTC. The chain joins TRBV6-6 to TRBJ2-7, with TRBD2 identical over 8 bases. This CDR3 region has 13 residues. J gave up 5 bases and V 7 bases, and 7 bases lay outside the gene matches. The germline CDR1 and CDR2 sequences are MNHNY and SVGAGI (reference sequence).

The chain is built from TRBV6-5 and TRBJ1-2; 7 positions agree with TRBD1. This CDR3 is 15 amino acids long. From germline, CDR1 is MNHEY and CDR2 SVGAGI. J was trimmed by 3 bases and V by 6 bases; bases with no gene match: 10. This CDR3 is CASSPQTGRDYGYTF. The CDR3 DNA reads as TGTGCCAGCAGCCCCCAGACAGGGAGGGACTATGGCTACACCTTC.

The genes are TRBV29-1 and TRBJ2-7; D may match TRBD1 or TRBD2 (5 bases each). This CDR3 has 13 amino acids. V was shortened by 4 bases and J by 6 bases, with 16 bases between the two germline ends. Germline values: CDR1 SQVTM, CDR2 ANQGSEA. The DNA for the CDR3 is TGCAGCGTTGCCCTCGGGGTTGGGGCCGAGCAGTACTTC. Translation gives CSVALGVGAEQYF.

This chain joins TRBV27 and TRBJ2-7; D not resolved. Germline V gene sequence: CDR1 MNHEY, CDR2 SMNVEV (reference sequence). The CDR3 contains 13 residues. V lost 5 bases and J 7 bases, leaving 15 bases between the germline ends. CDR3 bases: TGTGCCAGCAGTAGTCCCGGAGCTCGAGAGCAGTACTTC. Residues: CASSSPGAREQYF.

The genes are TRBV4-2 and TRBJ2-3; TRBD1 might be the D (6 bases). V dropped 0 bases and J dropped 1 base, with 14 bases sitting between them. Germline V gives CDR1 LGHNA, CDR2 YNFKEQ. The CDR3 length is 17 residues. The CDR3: CASSQDEGQIGTDTQYF. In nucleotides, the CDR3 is TGTGCCAGCAGCCAAGATGAGGGACAAATCGGCACAGATACGCAGTATTTT.

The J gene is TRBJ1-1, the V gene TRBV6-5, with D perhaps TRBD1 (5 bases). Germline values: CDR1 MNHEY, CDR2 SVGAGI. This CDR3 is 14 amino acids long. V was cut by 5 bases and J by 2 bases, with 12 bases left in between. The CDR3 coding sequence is TGTGCCAGCAGTGAGGGGACTTCTAACACTGAAGCTTTCTTT. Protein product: CASSEGTSNTEAFF.

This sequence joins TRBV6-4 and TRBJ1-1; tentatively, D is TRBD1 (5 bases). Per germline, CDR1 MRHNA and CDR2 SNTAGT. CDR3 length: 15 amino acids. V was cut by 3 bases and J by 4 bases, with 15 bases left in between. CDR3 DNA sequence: TGTGCCAGCAGTGAATCCCCTTGGAGGGGCACTGAAGCTTTCTTT. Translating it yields CASSESPWRGTEAFF.

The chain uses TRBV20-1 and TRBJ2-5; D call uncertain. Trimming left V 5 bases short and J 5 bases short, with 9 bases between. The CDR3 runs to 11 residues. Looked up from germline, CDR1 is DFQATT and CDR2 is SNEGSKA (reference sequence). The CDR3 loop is CSAYPGETQYF. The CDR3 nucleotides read TGCAGTGCTTACCCCGGGGAGACCCAGTACTTC.

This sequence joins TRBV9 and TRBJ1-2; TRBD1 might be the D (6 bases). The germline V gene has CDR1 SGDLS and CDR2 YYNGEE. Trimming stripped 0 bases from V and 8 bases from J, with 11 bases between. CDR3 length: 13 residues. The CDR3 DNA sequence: TGTGCCAGCAGCGTAGTTACAGGGTACGGCTACACCTTC. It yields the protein CASSVVTGYGYTF.

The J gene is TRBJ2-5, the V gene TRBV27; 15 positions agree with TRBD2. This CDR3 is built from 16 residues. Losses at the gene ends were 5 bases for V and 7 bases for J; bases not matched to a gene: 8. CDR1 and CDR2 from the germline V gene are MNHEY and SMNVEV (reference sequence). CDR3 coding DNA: TGTGCCAGCAGTGCCGGACTAGCGGGAGGGGCGAGGACCCAGTACTTC. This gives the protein CASSAGLAGGARTQYF.

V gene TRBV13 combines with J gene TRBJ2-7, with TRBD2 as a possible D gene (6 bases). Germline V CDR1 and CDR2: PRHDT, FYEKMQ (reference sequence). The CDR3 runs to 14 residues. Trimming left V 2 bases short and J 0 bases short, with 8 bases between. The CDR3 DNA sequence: TGTGCCAGCAGCTTACGGGGGAACTCCTACGAGCAGTACTTC. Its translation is CASSLRGNSYEQYF.

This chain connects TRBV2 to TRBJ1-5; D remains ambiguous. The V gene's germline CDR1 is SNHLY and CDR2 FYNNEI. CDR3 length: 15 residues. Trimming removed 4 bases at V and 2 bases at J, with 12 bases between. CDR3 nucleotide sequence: TGTGCCAGCAGTGTTCTGGGCGGTGGCAATCAGCCCCAGCATTTT. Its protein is CASSVLGGGNQPQHF.

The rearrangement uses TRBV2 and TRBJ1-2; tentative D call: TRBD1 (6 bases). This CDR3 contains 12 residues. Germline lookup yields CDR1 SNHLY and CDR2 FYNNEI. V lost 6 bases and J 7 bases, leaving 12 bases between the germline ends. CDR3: CASRWDIFGYTF. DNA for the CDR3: TGTGCCAGCAGATGGGACATTTTTGGCTACACCTTC.

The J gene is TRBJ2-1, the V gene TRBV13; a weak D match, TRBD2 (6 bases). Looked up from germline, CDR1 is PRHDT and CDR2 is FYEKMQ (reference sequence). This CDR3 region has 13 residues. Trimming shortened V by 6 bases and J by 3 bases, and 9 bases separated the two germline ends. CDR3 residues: CASRGTLYNEQFF. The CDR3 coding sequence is TGTGCCAGCAGGGGGACTCTCTACAATGAGCAGTTCTTC.

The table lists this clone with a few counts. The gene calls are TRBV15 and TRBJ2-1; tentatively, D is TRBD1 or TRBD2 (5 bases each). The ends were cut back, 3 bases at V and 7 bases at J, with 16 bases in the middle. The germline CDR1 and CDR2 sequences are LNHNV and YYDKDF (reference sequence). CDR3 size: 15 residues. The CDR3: CATSSQGSGRNEQFF. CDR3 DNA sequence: TGTGCCACCAGCAGTCAAGGGTCGGGGCGGAATGAGCAGTTCTTC.

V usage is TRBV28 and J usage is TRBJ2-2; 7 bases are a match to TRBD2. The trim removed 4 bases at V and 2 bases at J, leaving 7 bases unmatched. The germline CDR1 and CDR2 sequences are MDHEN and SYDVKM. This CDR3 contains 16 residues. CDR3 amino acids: CASSSTTSRNTGELFF. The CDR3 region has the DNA TGTGCCAGCAGTTCCACGACTAGCAGAAACACCGGGGAGCTGTTTTTT.